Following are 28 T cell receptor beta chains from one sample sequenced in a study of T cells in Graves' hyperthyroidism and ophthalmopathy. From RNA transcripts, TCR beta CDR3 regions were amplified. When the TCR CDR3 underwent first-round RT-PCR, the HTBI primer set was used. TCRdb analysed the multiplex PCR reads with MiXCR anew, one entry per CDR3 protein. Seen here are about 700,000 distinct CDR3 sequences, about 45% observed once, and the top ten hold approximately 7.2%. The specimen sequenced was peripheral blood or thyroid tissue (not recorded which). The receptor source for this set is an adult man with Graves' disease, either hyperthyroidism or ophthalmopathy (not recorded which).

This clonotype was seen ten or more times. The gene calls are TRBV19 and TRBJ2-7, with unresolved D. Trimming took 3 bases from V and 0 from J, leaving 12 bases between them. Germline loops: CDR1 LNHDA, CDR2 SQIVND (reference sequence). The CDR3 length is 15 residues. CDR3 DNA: TGTGCCAGTAGTATTTCGGCGGACGGCTCCTACGAGCAGTACTTC. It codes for CASSISADGSYEQYF.

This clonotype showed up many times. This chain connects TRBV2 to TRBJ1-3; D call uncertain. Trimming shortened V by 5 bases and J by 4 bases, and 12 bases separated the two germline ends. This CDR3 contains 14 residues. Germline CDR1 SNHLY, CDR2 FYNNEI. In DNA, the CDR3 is TGTGCCAGCAGTAAGGACGGACTCGGAAACACCATATATTTT. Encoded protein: CASSKDGLGNTIYF.

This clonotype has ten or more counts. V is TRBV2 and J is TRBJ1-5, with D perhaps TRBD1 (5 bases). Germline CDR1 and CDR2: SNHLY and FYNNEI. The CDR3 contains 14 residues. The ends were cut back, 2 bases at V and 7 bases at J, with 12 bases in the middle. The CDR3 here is CASSEKRGGQPQHF. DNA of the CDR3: TGTGCCAGCAGTGAAAAGAGGGGAGGGCAGCCCCAGCATTTT.

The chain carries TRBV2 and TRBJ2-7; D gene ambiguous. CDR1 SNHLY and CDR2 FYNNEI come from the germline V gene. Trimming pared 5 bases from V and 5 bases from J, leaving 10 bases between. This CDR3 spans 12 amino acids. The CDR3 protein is CASSYPDDEQYF. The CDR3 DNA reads TGTGCCAGCAGTTACCCGGACGACGAGCAGTACTTC.

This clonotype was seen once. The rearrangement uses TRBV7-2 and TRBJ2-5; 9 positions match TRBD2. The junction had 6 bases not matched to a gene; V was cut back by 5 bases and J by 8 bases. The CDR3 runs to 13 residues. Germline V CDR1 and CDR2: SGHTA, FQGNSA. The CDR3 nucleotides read TGTGCCAGCAGCCAAGATAGCGGGGGCACCCAGTACTTC. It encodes CASSQDSGGTQYF.

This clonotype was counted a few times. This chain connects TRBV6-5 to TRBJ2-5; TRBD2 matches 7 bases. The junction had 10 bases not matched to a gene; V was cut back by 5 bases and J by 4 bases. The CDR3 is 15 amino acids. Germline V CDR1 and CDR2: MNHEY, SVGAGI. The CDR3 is CASSTIGGTAETQYF. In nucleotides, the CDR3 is TGTGCCAGCAGTACGATCGGGGGGACCGCAGAGACCCAGTACTTC.

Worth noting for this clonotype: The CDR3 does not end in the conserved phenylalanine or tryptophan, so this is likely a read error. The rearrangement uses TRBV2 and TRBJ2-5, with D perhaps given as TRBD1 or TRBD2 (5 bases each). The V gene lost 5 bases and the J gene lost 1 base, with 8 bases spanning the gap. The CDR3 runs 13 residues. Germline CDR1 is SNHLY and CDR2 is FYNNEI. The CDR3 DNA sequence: TGTGCCAGCAGTAGGGACCTCCAAGAGACCCAGTACCTC. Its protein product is CASSRDLQETQYL.

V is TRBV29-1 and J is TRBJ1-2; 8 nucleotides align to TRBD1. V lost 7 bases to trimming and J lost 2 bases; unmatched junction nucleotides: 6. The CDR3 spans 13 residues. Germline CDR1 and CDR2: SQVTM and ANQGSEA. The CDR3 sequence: CSGSGQGNYGYTF. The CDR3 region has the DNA TGCAGCGGGTCAGGACAGGGCAACTATGGCTACACCTTC.

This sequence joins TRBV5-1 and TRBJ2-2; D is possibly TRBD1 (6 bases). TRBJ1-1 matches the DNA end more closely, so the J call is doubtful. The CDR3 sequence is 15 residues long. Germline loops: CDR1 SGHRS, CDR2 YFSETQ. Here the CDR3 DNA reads TGCGCCAGCAGCCCCGGGGCAGGGGTGAACACTGAAGCTTTCTTT. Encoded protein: CASSPGAGVNTEAFF.

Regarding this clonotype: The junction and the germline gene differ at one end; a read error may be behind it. DNA of the CDR3: TGCGCCAGCAGCCAAGTTGGGGACAGGGCGGGCTACGAGCAGTACTTC. Translated: CASSQVGDRAGYEQYF. The rearrangement uses TRBV7-6 and TRBJ2-7; TRBD1 matches 9 bases. The CDR3 is made up of 16 amino acids. Germline V gene sequence: CDR1 SGHVS, CDR2 FNYEAQ.

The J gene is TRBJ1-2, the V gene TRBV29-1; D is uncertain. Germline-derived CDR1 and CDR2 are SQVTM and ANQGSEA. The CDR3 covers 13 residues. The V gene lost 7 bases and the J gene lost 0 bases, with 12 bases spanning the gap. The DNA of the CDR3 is TGCAGCGCTGTGACTGACACTAACTATGGCTACACCTTC. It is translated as CSAVTDTNYGYTF.

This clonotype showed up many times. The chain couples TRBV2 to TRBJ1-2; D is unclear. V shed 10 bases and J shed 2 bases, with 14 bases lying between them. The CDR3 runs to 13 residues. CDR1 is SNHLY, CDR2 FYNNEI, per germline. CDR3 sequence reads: CATPPTLNYGYTF. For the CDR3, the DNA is TGTGCCACCCCCCCCACCCTGAACTATGGCTACACCTTC.

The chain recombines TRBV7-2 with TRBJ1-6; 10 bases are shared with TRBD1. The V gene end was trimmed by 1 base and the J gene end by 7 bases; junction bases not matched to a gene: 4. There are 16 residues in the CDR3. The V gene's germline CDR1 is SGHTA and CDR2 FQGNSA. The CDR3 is CASSLVPGQGNSPLHF. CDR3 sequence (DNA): TGTGCCAGCAGCTTAGTCCCGGGACAGGGGAATTCACCCCTCCACTTT. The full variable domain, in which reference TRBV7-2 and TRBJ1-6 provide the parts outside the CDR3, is GAGVSQSPSNKVTEKGKDVELRCDPISGHTALYWYRQSLGQGLEFLIYFQGNSAPDKSGLPSDRFSAERTGGSVSTLTIQRTQQEDSAVYLCASSLVPGQGNSPLHFGNGTRLTVT.

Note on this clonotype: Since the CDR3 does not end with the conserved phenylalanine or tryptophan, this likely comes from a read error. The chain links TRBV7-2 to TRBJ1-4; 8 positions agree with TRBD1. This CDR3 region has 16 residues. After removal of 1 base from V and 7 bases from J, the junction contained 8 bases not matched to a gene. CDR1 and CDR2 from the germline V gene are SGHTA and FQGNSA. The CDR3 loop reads CASSLDRGTGGEKLFL. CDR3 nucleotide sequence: TGTGCCAGCAGCTTAGACAGGGGGACAGGAGGTGAAAAACTGTTTCTT.

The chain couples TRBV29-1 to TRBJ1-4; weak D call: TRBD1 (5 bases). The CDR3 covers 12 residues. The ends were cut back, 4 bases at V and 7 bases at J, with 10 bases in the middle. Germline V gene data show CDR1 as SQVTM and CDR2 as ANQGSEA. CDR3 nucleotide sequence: TGCAGCGTTGCAGGGAACGGTGAAAAACTGTTTTTT. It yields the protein CSVAGNGEKLFF.

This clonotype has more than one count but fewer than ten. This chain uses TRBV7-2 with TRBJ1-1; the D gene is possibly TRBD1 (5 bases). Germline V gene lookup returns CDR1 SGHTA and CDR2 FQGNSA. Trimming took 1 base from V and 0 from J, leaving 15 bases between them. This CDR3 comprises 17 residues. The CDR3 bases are TGTGCCAGCAGCTTAGTTCCCCGGGGCCCCCTGAACACTGAAGCTTTCTTT. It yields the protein CASSLVPRGPLNTEAFF.

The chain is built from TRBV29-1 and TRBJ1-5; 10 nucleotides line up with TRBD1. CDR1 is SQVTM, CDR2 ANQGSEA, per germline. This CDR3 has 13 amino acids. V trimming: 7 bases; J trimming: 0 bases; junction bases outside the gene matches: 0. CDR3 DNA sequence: TGCAGCGGGGACAGGGGTAGCAATCAGCCCCAGCATTTT. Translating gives CSGDRGSNQPQHF.

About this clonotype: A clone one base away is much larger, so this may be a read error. CDR3 DNA sequence: TGCAGCGTTGAAGAAGCTACCTATGGCTACACCTTC. It yields the protein CSVEEATYGYTF. The chain links TRBV29-1 to TRBJ1-2; D call uncertain. Germline CDR1 reads SQVTM; CDR2 reads ANQGSEA. Deletions cut 0 bases from V and 4 bases from J, with 6 bases between. The CDR3 contains 12 residues.

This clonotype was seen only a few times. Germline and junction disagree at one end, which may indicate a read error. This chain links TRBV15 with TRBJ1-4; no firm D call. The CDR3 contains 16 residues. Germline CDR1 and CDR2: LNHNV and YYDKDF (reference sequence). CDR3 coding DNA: TGTGCCACCAGCAGAGGAGGGTCCCGAACTAATAAAAAACTGTTTTTT. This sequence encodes CATSRGGSRTNKKLFF.

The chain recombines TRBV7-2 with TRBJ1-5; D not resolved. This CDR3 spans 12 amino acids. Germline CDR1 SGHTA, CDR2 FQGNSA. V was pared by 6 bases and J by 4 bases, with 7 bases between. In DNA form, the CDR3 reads TGTGCCAGCAGGGGCAGGAATCAGCCCCAGCATTTT. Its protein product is CASRGRNQPQHF.

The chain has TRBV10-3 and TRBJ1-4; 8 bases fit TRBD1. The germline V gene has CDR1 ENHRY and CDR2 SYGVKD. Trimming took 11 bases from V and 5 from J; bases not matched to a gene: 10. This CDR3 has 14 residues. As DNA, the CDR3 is TGTGCCGCCAGGACAGGGTCATCGAATGAAAAACTGTTTTTT. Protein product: CAARTGSSNEKLFF.

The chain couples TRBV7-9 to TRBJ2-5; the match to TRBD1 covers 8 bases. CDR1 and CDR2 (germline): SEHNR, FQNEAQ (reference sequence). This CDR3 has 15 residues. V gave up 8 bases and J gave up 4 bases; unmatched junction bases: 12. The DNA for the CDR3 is TGTGCCAGCTCACCGATCCGAGACAGGGGAGAGACCCAGTACTTC. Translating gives CASSPIRDRGETQYF.

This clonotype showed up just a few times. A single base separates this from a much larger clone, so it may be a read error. The CDR3 region is CASRQGSGNTIYF. CDR3 in DNA: TGTGCCAGCAGGCAGGGCTCTGGAAACACCATATATTTT. The chain links TRBV12-3 or TRBV12-4 to TRBJ1-3; possible D gene TRBD1, 5 bases. This CDR3 has 13 residues. The V and J ends lost 6 bases and 0 bases respectively, with 6 bases between them.

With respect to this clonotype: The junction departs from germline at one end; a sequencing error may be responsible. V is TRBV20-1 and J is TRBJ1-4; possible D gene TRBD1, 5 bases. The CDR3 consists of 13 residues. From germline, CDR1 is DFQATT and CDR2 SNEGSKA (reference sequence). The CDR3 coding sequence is TGCAGTGCTAGAGCCAGGGCGGGTGAAGAACTGTTTTTT. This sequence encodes CSARARAGEELFF.

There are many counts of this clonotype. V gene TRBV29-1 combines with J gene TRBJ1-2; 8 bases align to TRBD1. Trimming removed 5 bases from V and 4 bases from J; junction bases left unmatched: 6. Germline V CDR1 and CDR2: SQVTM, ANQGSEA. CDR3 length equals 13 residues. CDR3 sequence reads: CSVKQGATYGYTF. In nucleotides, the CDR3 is TGCAGCGTTAAGCAGGGGGCCACCTATGGCTACACCTTC. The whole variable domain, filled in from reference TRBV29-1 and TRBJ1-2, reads SAVISQKPSRDICQRGTSLTIQCQVDSQVTMMFWYRQQPGQSLTLIATANQGSEATYESGFVIDKFPISRPNLTFSTLTVSNMSPEDSSIYLCSVKQGATYGYTFGSGTRLTVV.

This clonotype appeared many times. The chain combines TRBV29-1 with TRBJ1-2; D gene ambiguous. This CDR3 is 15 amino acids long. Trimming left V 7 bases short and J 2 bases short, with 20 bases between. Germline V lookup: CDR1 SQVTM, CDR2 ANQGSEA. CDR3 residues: CSAAESALGNYGYTF. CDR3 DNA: TGCAGCGCTGCGGAGAGTGCCCTAGGAAACTATGGCTACACCTTC.

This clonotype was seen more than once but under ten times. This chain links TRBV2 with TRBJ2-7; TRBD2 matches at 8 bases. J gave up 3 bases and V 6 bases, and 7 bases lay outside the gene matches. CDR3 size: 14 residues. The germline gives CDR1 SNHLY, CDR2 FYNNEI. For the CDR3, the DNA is TGTGCCAGCAGCTTGGGGGGACTAGACTACGAGCAGTACTTC. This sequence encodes CASSLGGLDYEQYF.

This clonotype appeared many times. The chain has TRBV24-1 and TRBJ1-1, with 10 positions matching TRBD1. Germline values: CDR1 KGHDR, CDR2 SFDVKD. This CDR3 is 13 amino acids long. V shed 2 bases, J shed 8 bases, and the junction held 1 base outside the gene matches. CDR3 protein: CATSDWDRGEAFF. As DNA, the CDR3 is TGTGCCACCAGTGATTGGGACAGGGGAGAAGCTTTCTTT.